The 9 T cell receptor beta chains listed next were all sequenced from one sample in a study of cytomegalovirus exposure and HLA in healthy donors. PCR primers comprised 60 Vbeta and 13 Jbeta primers. The repertoire was sequenced with immunoSEQ multiplex PCR; TCRdb's copy has only in-frame clones and lacks some. The sample shows some 97,000 clones, around three quarters of them seen only once. The sample taken for sequencing was PBMCs. The receptors were sampled from a female donor in good health and CMV-seropositive.

The chain uses TRBV19 and TRBJ2-3; 9 bases map to TRBD1. Germline lookup yields CDR1 LNHDA and CDR2 SQIVND (reference sequence). The CDR3 spans 16 residues. After removal of 5 bases from V and 1 base from J, the junction contained 7 bases not matched to a gene. The CDR3 DNA sequence: TGTGCCAGTAGTGTCACACAGGGGGCTCGCACAGATACGCAGTATTTT. It encodes CASSVTQGARTDTQYF.

The chain carries TRBV18 and TRBJ2-7; D unresolved. V lost 8 bases, J lost 7 bases, and 9 bases lay in between. This CDR3 spans 10 amino acids. CDR1 and CDR2 from the germline V gene are KGHSH and LQKENI. CDR3 protein: CASPFGEQYF. The CDR3 region has the DNA TGTGCCAGCCCCTTCGGGGAGCAGTACTTC.

This chain uses TRBV30 with TRBJ2-4, with D possibly TRBD1 on 6 matching bases. CDR1 is GTSNPN, CDR2 SVGIG, per germline (reference sequence). The germline V and J ends were trimmed by 0 bases and 11 bases, with 14 bases remaining between them. CDR3 length equals 13 residues. CDR3 bases: TGTGCCTGGAGTGTAGCACAGACAGGCGTTCAGTACTTC. Protein sequence: CAWSVAQTGVQYF.

A few counts support this clone. V and J are TRBV6-5 and TRBJ2-1, with 8 bases that match TRBD1. V trimming: 4 bases; J trimming: 1 base; junction bases outside the gene matches: 6. CDR1 is MNHEY, CDR2 SVGAGI, per germline. This CDR3 spans 16 amino acids. The CDR3 here is CASSSDRGGSYNEQFF. Written as DNA, the CDR3 is TGTGCCAGCAGTTCTGACAGGGGCGGATCCTACAATGAGCAGTTCTTC.

This chain links TRBV18 with TRBJ2-7; D perhaps matches TRBD1 (6 bases). Germline CDR1 is KGHSH and CDR2 is LQKENI. The CDR3 length is 15 residues. The ends were cut back, 3 bases at V and 6 bases at J, with 18 bases in the middle. CDR3 region: CASSPLDRPPVEQYF. The CDR3 DNA follows: TGTGCCAGCTCACCCTTAGACAGGCCCCCGGTCGAGCAGTACTTC.

The gene calls are TRBV5-5 and TRBJ1-1; D may be TRBD1 (6 bases). Germline CDR1 reads SGHKS; CDR2 reads YYEKEE (reference sequence). The CDR3 extends over 15 amino acids. Trimming removed 0 bases at V and 3 bases at J, with 12 bases between. The CDR3 here is CASSLVGARDTEAFF. CDR3 DNA sequence: TGTGCCAGCAGCTTGGTGGGGGCCAGGGACACTGAAGCTTTCTTT.

The rearrangement links TRBV18 to TRBJ2-7; D is possibly TRBD1 (5 bases). Germline V lookup: CDR1 KGHSH, CDR2 LQKENI. V dropped 4 bases and J dropped 2 bases, with 12 bases sitting between them. The CDR3 covers 14 residues. CDR3 nucleotide sequence: TGTGCCAGCTCACTTGAAAGGGGTGCCTACGAGCAGTACTTC. It is translated as CASSLERGAYEQYF.

The chain employs TRBV2 and TRBJ1-3, with D maybe TRBD1 (5 bases). Germline lookup yields CDR1 SNHLY and CDR2 FYNNEI. The ends were cut back, 0 bases at V and 3 bases at J, with 9 bases in the middle. The CDR3 has 15 amino acids. The CDR3, as DNA: TGTGCCAGCAGTGAAGCGCTAGGGGTTGGAAACACCATATATTTT. Its protein is CASSEALGVGNTIYF.

This clone was picked up a small number of times. This chain uses TRBV5-1 with TRBJ1-1, with D tentatively TRBD1 (5 bases). CDR1 and CDR2 (germline): SGHRS, YFSETQ. This CDR3 contains 14 residues. V was cut by 2 bases and J by 1 base, with 9 bases left in between. In DNA form, the CDR3 reads TGCGCCAGCAGCTTCAGGGTAGGGAACACTGAAGCTTTCTTT. Protein product: CASSFRVGNTEAFF.